What follows describes a single TCR beta chain. Its antigen is undetermined. The sample comes from a study of OX40 agonist ivuxolimab in advanced cancers. Study summary: Treatment of patients was with ivuxolimab, an agonistic anti-OX40 (CD134) antibody. Study conclusions and caveats: Compared with CD4+, CD8+ T cells on average had more expanded clones. Within 6 weeks, CD4+ and CD8+ blood T cells expanded clonally at 0.1 to 3.0 mg/kg.

Sequenced by immunoSEQ multiplex PCR; TCRdb stores in-frame clones only, minus some. The sample has approximately 58,000 clones, 75% to 90% seen once. V lost 6 bases, J lost 5 bases, and 8 bases stayed unmatched. The CDR3 spans 14 residues. Germline CDR1 is LNHDA and CDR2 is SQIVND (reference sequence). Sequencing was performed on CD4+ or CD8+ T cells sorted from blood, taken in a trial of the OX40 agonist ivuxolimab. The clonotype was recovered from an adult with an advanced solid tumor such as melanoma, head and neck, liver or kidney cancer. This chain uses TRBV19 with TRBJ2-3; 7 bases fit TRBD1. CDR3 region: CASRKGTVGDTQYF. Here the CDR3 DNA reads TGTGCCAGTAGGAAAGGGACAGTAGGAGATACGCAGTATTTT.